The 26 T cell receptor beta chains in this list originate from one sample, sequenced in a study of blood T cell repertoires in COVID-19. Sequencing was performed with immunoSEQ multiplex PCR; in TCRdb, only in-frame clones are kept and a portion is missing. The repertoire consists of about 360,000 clones, with 70% to 90% occurring once and the leading ten covering roughly 3.1%. The source material was peripheral blood. These TCRs come from a human donor in a cohort sampled during active COVID-19.

The chain carries TRBV7-2 and TRBJ1-1; 7 bases line up with TRBD1. Germline values: CDR1 SGHTA, CDR2 FQGNSA. The CDR3 consists of 13 residues. J was trimmed by 5 bases and V by 6 bases; bases with no gene match: 6. CDR3 region: CASRPGGNTEAFF. In nucleotides, the CDR3 is TGTGCCAGCAGGCCAGGGGGTAATACTGAAGCTTTCTTT. The variable domain in full, with the rest retrieved from reference TRBV7-2 and TRBJ1-1, is GAGVSQSPSNKVTEKGKDVELRCDPISGHTALYWYRQSLGQGLEFLIYFQGNSAPDKSGLPSDRFSAERTGGSVSTLTIQRTQQEDSAVYLCASRPGGNTEAFFGQGTRLTVV.

The chain couples TRBV4-2 to TRBJ2-1, with 13 bases aligning to TRBD2. The CDR3 length is 15 residues. Looked up from germline, CDR1 is LGHNA and CDR2 is YNFKEQ. The V gene end was trimmed by 0 bases and the J gene end by 12 bases; junction bases not matched to a gene: 5. DNA for the CDR3: TGTGCCAGCAGCCAAGAACTAGCGGGGGGGCTTAGGCAGTTCTTC. Amino acid sequence: CASSQELAGGLRQFF.

The V and J genes are TRBV4-1 and TRBJ1-6; 9 bases are shared with TRBD1. The germline CDR1 and CDR2 sequences are MGHRA and YSYEKL. Germline trimming cut 2 bases from V and 7 bases from J; bases unmatched to any gene: 15. This CDR3 has 19 amino acids. In DNA, the CDR3 is TGCGCCAGCAGCCAATTTAGAGTCGGGGACAGGGTGTCCAATTCACCCCTCCACTTT. This gives the protein CASSQFRVGDRVSNSPLHF.

The chain employs TRBV4-2 and TRBJ2-7, with 7 nucleotides matching TRBD2. The CDR3 spans 14 residues. After removal of 1 base from V and 6 bases from J, the junction contained 6 bases not matched to a gene. Germline assignment: CDR1 LGHNA and CDR2 YNFKEQ. This chain's CDR3 is CASSQVAGVGEQYF. CDR3 DNA: TGTGCCAGCAGCCAAGTGGCGGGAGTTGGCGAGCAGTACTTC.

The chain couples TRBV5-1 to TRBJ2-1; 9 bases are a match to TRBD2. The germline V gene has CDR1 SGHRS and CDR2 YFSETQ. The ends lost 2 bases at V and 1 base at J; junction bases unmatched: 4. The CDR3 totals 16 residues. The CDR3 loop reads CASSLKSGRSYNEQFF. As DNA, the CDR3 is TGCGCCAGCAGCTTAAAAAGCGGGAGGTCCTACAATGAGCAGTTCTTC.

The gene calls are TRBV28 and TRBJ2-7; the match to TRBD2 covers 8 bases. Germline CDR1 MDHEN, CDR2 SYDVKM. The CDR3 loop spans 14 amino acids. V lost 6 bases to trimming and J lost 6 bases; unmatched junction nucleotides: 10. The CDR3 bases are TGTGCCAGCAGACCGGGACTAGATGCTTCCGAGCAGTACTTC. As protein: CASRPGLDASEQYF.

This clone was found once. The V gene is TRBV7-9, the J gene TRBJ1-6; D is perhaps TRBD1 (6 bases). Germline-derived CDR1 and CDR2 are SEHNR and FQNEAQ (reference sequence). Trimming removed 5 bases at V and 4 bases at J, with 9 bases between. CDR3 size: 14 residues. The chain's CDR3 is CASSPGQYNSPLHF. The CDR3 DNA reads as TGTGCCAGCAGCCCTGGACAGTATAATTCACCCCTCCACTTT.

This clone was observed a single time. The rearrangement links TRBV5-5 to TRBJ2-7; D possibly corresponds to TRBD2 (5 bases). The CDR3 spans 12 residues. Germline CDR1 is SGHKS and CDR2 is YYEKEE (reference sequence). V gave up 4 bases and J gave up 4 bases, with 9 bases separating them. The CDR3 DNA reads as TGTGCCAGCAGCCGGACTGTGTACGAGCAGTACTTC. Translated: CASSRTVYEQYF. The full variable domain, with the rest looked up from reference TRBV5-5 and TRBJ2-7, is DAGVTQSPTHLIKTRGQQVTLRCSPISGHKSVSWYQQVLGQGPQFIFQYYEKEERGRGNFPDRFSARQFPNYSSELNVNALLLGDSALYLCASSRTVYEQYFGPGTRLTVT.

The chain employs TRBV19 and TRBJ2-5; 12 positions match TRBD2. This CDR3 has 16 amino acids. The germline gives CDR1 LNHDA, CDR2 SQIVND (reference sequence). J lost 4 bases, V lost 3 bases, and 6 bases had no gene match. The CDR3 sequence is CASSIHLAGGRETQYF. Written as DNA, the CDR3 is TGTGCCAGTAGTATTCATCTAGCGGGAGGGCGAGAGACCCAGTACTTC.

This clone has just a few counts. The rearrangement uses TRBV2 and TRBJ1-5; no definite D call. The CDR3 loop spans 13 amino acids. V lost 6 bases to trimming and J lost 3 bases, with 9 bases between them. Germline V gene sequence: CDR1 SNHLY, CDR2 FYNNEI. The CDR3 region is CASRIYVNQPQHF. DNA for the CDR3: TGTGCCAGCAGAATTTATGTCAATCAGCCCCAGCATTTT.

This chain links TRBV7-2 with TRBJ2-7, with 10 positions matching TRBD2. The CDR3 length is 16 residues. Unmatched junction bases numbered 9, after V lost 3 bases and J lost 4 bases. CDR1 and CDR2 (germline): SGHTA, FQGNSA. CDR3 sequence (DNA): TGTGCCAGCAGCTTGGGAAGCGGGGGGGCGCGGTACGAGCAGTACTTC. It is translated as CASSLGSGGARYEQYF.

This chain links TRBV5-1 with TRBJ1-3; D possibly corresponds to TRBD1 (5 bases). The CDR3 sequence is 15 residues long. Germline CDR1 and CDR2: SGHRS and YFSETQ. V dropped 3 bases and J dropped 0 bases, with 10 bases sitting between them. Here the CDR3 reads CASSSEGLSGNTIYF. CDR3 sequence (DNA): TGCGCCAGCAGCTCGGAGGGACTCTCTGGAAACACCATATATTTT.

CDR3 in amino acids: CASSATREPSSYNEQFF. The DNA for the CDR3 is TGTGCCAGTAGTGCCACCCGAGAACCGAGCTCCTACAATGAGCAGTTCTTC. V gene TRBV19 combines with J gene TRBJ2-1; D is uncertain. Germline CDR1 is LNHDA and CDR2 is SQIVND (reference sequence). V shed 5 bases and J shed 0 bases, with 17 bases lying between them. The CDR3 sequence is 17 residues long.

In nucleotides, the CDR3 is TGTGCCAGCAGAAGCTTGCACGGGAACACTGAAGCTTTCTTT. As protein: CASRSLHGNTEAFF. The chain uses TRBV11-2 and TRBJ1-1; D is uncertain. Trimming took off 6 bases at V and 1 base at J, with 12 bases between the two ends. CDR1 and CDR2 from the germline V gene are SGHAT and FQNNGV. There are 14 residues in the CDR3.

This clone was picked up one time. The J gene is TRBJ2-1, the V gene TRBV2; D call uncertain. In germline, CDR1 is SNHLY, CDR2 FYNNEI. Trimming pared 4 bases from V and 4 bases from J, leaving 8 bases between. CDR3 length: 13 amino acids. The chain's CDR3 is CASSVPSYNEQFF. For the CDR3, the DNA is TGTGCCAGCAGTGTCCCTAGTTACAATGAGCAGTTCTTC. Using reference TRBV2 and TRBJ2-1 for the parts outside the CDR3, the full variable domain is EPEVTQTPSHQVTQMGQEVILRCVPISNHLYFYWYRQILGQKVEFLVSFYNNEISEKSEIFDDQFSVERPDGSNFTLKIRSTKLEDSAMYFCASSVPSYNEQFFGPGTRLTVL.

The rearrangement links TRBV7-9 to TRBJ2-7; D unclear. The CDR3 has 14 residues. The germline CDR1 and CDR2 sequences are SEHNR and FQNEAQ (reference sequence). V shed 6 bases and J shed 0 bases, with 12 bases lying between them. The CDR3 sequence: CASRFLSGSYEQYF. DNA for the CDR3: TGTGCCAGCAGATTCCTCTCGGGCTCCTACGAGCAGTACTTC. The whole variable domain, filled in from reference TRBV7-9 and TRBJ2-7, reads DTGVSQNPRHKITKRGQNVTFRCDPISEHNRLYWYRQTLGQGPEFLTYFQNEAQLEKSRLLSDRFSAERPKGSFSTLEIQRTEQGDSAMYLCASRFLSGSYEQYFGPGTRLTVT.

The J gene is TRBJ2-5, the V gene TRBV6-5, with 9 bases aligning to TRBD2. Trimming at V came to 2 bases and at J to 7 bases, leaving 11 bases not matched to a gene. This CDR3 has 16 amino acids. Germline V gives CDR1 MNHEY, CDR2 SVGAGI. CDR3 sequence: CASSYGAGGIKGTQYF. The CDR3 coding sequence is TGTGCCAGCAGTTACGGGGCGGGGGGGATAAAAGGGACCCAGTACTTC.

The gene calls are TRBV20-1 and TRBJ2-7; a weak D match, TRBD2 (5 bases). V was shortened by 2 bases and J by 4 bases, with 6 bases between the two germline ends. Germline CDR1 DFQATT, CDR2 SNEGSKA (reference sequence). The CDR3 loop spans 11 amino acids. In nucleotides, the CDR3 is TGCAGTGCTAGACTAGCTTACGAGCAGTACTTC. Its translation is CSARLAYEQYF.

This clone occurred a few times. The V and J genes are TRBV7-9 and TRBJ2-3; D may be TRBD2 (5 bases). Germline-derived CDR1 and CDR2 are SEHNR and FQNEAQ (reference sequence). The CDR3 sequence is 16 residues long. Trimming removed 1 base from V and 6 bases from J, with 17 bases in between. CDR3 in amino acids: CASSLGGQPLVDTQYF. In nucleotides, the CDR3 is TGTGCCAGCAGCTTAGGAGGGCAGCCCCTGGTGGATACGCAGTATTTT.

This sequence joins TRBV5-1 and TRBJ2-2, with TRBD1 identical over 8 bases. Germline values: CDR1 SGHRS, CDR2 YFSETQ. CDR3 length: 18 residues. After removal of 1 base from V and 0 bases from J, the junction contained 8 bases not matched to a gene. The CDR3 here is CASSLWASDRANTGELFF. CDR3 sequence (DNA): TGCGCCAGCAGCTTGTGGGCGTCGGACAGGGCGAACACCGGGGAGCTGTTTTTT.

The V and J genes are TRBV7-3 and TRBJ1-1; 8 bases fit TRBD1. CDR1 and CDR2 from the germline V gene are SGHTA and FQGTGA. Trimming at V came to 2 bases and at J to 3 bases, leaving 5 bases not matched to a gene. The CDR3 runs 15 residues. The DNA for the CDR3 is TGTGCCAGCAGCTTAGTCCCGGGACAGGACACTGAAGCTTTCTTT. Its protein is CASSLVPGQDTEAFF.

V gene TRBV7-3 combines with J gene TRBJ2-1; 12 nucleotides align to TRBD2. Germline V gene lookup returns CDR1 SGHTA and CDR2 FQGTGA. This CDR3 has 16 residues. V lost 3 bases and J lost 7; bases outside the gene matches: 7. The CDR3, as DNA: TGTGCCAGCAGCTTTTCTAGCGGGAGGGGGAAGAATGAGCAGTTCTTC. Amino acids: CASSFSSGRGKNEQFF.

The chain carries TRBV9 and TRBJ2-3; 8 nucleotides match TRBD1. V dropped 0 bases and J dropped 0; count of bases not matched to a gene: 6. The CDR3 runs 17 residues. Germline values: CDR1 SGDLS, CDR2 YYNGEE. CDR3 loop: CASSVAGQGVSTDTQYF. The CDR3 bases are TGTGCCAGCAGCGTAGCTGGACAGGGTGTTAGCACAGATACGCAGTATTTT.

The genes are TRBV2 and TRBJ2-7, with 10 bases matching TRBD2. After removal of 6 bases from V and 4 bases from J, the junction contained 9 bases not matched to a gene. CDR3 length: 15 residues. From germline, CDR1 is SNHLY and CDR2 FYNNEI. CDR3 residues: CASRSTSGVRYEQYF. DNA for the CDR3: TGTGCCAGCAGGTCTACTAGCGGGGTCCGATACGAGCAGTACTTC. The full variable domain, rest sourced from reference TRBV2 and TRBJ2-7, is EPEVTQTPSHQVTQMGQEVILRCVPISNHLYFYWYRQILGQKVEFLVSFYNNEISEKSEIFDDQFSVERPDGSNFTLKIRSTKLEDSAMYFCASRSTSGVRYEQYFGPGTRLTVT.

This chain connects TRBV7-3 to TRBJ1-3; D unclear. V lost 5 bases and J 2 bases, leaving 10 bases between the germline ends. This CDR3 comprises 14 residues. CDR1 and CDR2 (germline): SGHTA, FQGTGA. The CDR3, as DNA: TGTGCCAGCAGCCCGTCGGGTCCTGGAAACACCATATATTTT. This gives the protein CASSPSGPGNTIYF. Complete variable domain (other parts from reference TRBV7-3 and TRBJ1-3): GAGVSQTPSNKVTEKGKYVELRCDPISGHTALYWYRQSLGQGPEFLIYFQGTGAADDSGLPNDRFFAVRPEGSVSTLKIQRTERGDSAVYLCASSPSGPGNTIYFGEGSWLTVV.

This clone has only a few counts. V and J are TRBV7-9 and TRBJ2-3, with D maybe TRBD1 (5 bases). This CDR3 region has 14 residues. Germline CDR1 reads SEHNR; CDR2 reads FQNEAQ (reference sequence). Trimming took off 4 bases at V and 4 bases at J, with 12 bases between the two ends. The CDR3 protein is CASSSMTDPDTQYF. The CDR3 coding sequence is TGTGCCAGCAGCTCAATGACAGACCCAGATACGCAGTATTTT.